These 3 T cell receptor beta chains came from one sample sequenced in a study of OX40 agonist ivuxolimab in advanced cancers. Measured with immunoSEQ multiplex PCR; TCRdb has only the in-frame clones, and not every one. The sample yields about 53,000 clones, approximately 91% seen once. Sequenced material: CD4+ or CD8+ T cells sorted from blood, taken in a trial of the OX40 agonist ivuxolimab. These receptor sequences come from an adult with an advanced solid tumor such as melanoma, head and neck, liver or kidney cancer.

The chain joins TRBV6-5 to TRBJ1-4, with 7 bases matching TRBD1. Germline CDR1 and CDR2: MNHEY and SVGAGI. CDR3 length: 15 residues. V was clipped by 4 bases and J by 8 bases; unmatched bases: 10. The CDR3 region has the DNA TGTGCCAGCAGTTTTAACAAGGGGGCTTTCGAAAAACTGTTTTTT. It yields the protein CASSFNKGAFEKLFF.

The chain combines TRBV21-1 with TRBJ2-5; TRBD1 was called by the table and not checked on the DNA. TRBV21-1 is classified as a pseudogene. There are 15 residues in the CDR3. CDR3 DNA sequence: TGTGCCAGCAGGACTGGACAGGCCCTGGGGAAGACCCAGTACTTC. Its translation: CASRTGQALGKTQYF.

DNA for the CDR3: TGTGCCAGCAGTCCCGGACTAGCGGGGGTTGGGGAGCAGTTCTTC. It specifies CASSPGLAGVGEQFF. The rearrangement uses TRBV6-4 and TRBJ2-1, with TRBD2 matching 13 bases. J lost 10 bases, V lost 5 bases, and 8 bases had no gene match. This CDR3 is built from 15 residues. Looked up from germline, CDR1 is MRHNA and CDR2 is SNTAGT.